What follows are 2 T cell receptor beta chains derived from one specimen sequenced in a study of T cells in Graves' hyperthyroidism and ophthalmopathy. Amplified TCR beta CDR3 regions derived from RNA transcripts. An initial round of RT-PCR targeting the TCR CDR3 relied on the HTBI primer set. MiXCR, applied by TCRdb to the multiplex PCR reads, yields one record per CDR3 protein. Of more than 550,000 distinct CDR3 sequences listed, 17% are singletons. The sequenced material came from blood. These receptors were collected from a man in his fifties with Graves' hyperthyroidism.

V gene TRBV28 combines with J gene TRBJ2-7, with D unresolved. The CDR3 covers 14 residues. Germline CDR1 reads MDHEN; CDR2 reads SYDVKM. With 6 bases removed from V and 0 bases from J, the gap between germline ends came to 12 bases. The chain's CDR3 is CASSPATFSYEQYF. The DNA of the CDR3 is TGTGCCAGCAGCCCAGCGACATTCTCCTACGAGCAGTACTTC.

The sample holds many counts of this clonotype. This chain connects TRBV2 to TRBJ2-1; D possibly matches TRBD1 or TRBD2 (5 bases each). The CDR3 consists of 14 residues. Looked up from germline, CDR1 is SNHLY and CDR2 is FYNNEI. Trimming cost V 6 bases and J 4 bases, with 13 bases left between them. The CDR3 DNA is TGTGCCAGCAGATCCGGGACCGAGTACAATGAGCAGTTCTTC. It encodes CASRSGTEYNEQFF.